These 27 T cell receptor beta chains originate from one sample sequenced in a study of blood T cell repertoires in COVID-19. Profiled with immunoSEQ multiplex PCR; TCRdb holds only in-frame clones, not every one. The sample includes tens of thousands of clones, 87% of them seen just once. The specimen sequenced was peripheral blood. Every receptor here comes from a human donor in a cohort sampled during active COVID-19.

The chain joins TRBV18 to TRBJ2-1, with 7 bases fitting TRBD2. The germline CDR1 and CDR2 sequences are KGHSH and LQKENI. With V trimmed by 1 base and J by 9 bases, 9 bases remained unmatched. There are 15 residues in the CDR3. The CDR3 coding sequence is TGTGCCAGCTCACCACGAGCGGGAAGTCTCAGTGAGCAGTTCTTC. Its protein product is CASSPRAGSLSEQFF.

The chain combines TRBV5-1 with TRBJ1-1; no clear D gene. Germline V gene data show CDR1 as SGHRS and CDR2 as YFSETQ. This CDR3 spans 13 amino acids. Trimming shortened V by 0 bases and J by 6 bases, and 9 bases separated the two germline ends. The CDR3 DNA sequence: TGCGCCAGCAGCTTGGAAGAGGTCCCTGAAGCTTTCTTT. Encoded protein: CASSLEEVPEAFF.

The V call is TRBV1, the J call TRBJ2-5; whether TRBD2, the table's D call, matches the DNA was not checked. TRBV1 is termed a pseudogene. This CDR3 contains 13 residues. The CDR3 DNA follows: TGCACCAGCGATTTAGCGGTCCAAGAGACCCAGTACTTC. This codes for CTSDLAVQETQYF.

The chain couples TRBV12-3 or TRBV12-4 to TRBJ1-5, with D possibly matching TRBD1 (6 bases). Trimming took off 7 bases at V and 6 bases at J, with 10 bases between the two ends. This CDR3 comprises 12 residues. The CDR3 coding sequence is TGTGCCAGCACGGGGGGCGTTCAGCCCCAGCATTTT. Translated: CASTGGVQPQHF.

CDR3 sequence: CATSSGDIQETQYF. The DNA for the CDR3 is TGTGCCACCAGCAGTGGGGACATCCAAGAGACCCAGTACTTC. This chain links TRBV15 with TRBJ2-5; D might be TRBD1 (6 bases). Germline V lookup: CDR1 LNHNV, CDR2 YYDKDF (reference sequence). This CDR3 contains 14 residues. V gave up 3 bases and J gave up 1 base, with 9 bases separating them.

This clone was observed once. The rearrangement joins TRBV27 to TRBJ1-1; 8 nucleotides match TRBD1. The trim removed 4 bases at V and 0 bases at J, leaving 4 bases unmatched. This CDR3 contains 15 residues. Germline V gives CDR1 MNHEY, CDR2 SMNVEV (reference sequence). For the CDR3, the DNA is TGTGCCAGCAGTTCCCAGGGGGCAGTGAACACTGAAGCTTTCTTT. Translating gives CASSSQGAVNTEAFF.

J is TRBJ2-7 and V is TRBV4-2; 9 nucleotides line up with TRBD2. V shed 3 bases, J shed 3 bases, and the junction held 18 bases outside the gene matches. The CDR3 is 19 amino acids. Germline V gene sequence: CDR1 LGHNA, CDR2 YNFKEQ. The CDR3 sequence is CASSHPRRASGASVYEQYF. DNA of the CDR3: TGTGCCAGCAGCCACCCCAGGCGGGCTAGCGGGGCCTCCGTCTACGAGCAGTACTTC.

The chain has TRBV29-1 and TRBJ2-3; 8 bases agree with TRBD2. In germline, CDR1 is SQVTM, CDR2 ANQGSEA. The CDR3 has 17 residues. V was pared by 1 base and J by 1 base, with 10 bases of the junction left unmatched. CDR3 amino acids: CSVEGLATGTGTDTQYF. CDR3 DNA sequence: TGCAGCGTTGAAGGACTAGCGACGGGGACGGGCACAGATACGCAGTATTTT.

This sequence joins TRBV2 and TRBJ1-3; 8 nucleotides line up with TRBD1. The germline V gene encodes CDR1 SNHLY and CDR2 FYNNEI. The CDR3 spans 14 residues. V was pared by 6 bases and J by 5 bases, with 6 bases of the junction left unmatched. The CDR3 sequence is CASSGQGLRNTIYF. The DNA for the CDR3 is TGTGCCAGCAGCGGACAGGGTCTCAGAAACACCATATATTTT.

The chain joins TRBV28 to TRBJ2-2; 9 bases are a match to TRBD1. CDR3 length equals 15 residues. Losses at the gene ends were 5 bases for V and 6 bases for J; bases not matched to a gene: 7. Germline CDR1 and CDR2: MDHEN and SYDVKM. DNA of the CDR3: TGTGCCAGCAGTCCCGCCGGGACAGGGCCCGGGGAGCTGTTTTTT. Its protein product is CASSPAGTGPGELFF.

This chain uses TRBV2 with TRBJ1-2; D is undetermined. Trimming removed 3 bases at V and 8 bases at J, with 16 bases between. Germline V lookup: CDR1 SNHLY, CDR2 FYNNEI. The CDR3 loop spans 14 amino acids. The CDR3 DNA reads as TGTGCCAGCAGTGACCGCAGGCAGGCCAGCGGCTACACCTTC. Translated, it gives CASSDRRQASGYTF.

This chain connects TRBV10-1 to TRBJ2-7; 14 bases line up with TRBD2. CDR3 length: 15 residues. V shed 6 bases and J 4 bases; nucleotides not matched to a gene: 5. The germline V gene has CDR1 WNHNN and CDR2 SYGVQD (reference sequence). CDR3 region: CASSPGTSGSYEQYF. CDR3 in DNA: TGCGCCAGCAGCCCCGGGACTAGCGGGAGTTACGAGCAGTACTTC.

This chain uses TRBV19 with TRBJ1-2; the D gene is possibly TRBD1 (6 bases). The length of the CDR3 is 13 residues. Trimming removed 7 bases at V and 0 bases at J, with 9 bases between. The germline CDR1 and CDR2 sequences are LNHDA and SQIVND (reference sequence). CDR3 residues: CASTRGANYGYTF. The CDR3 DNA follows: TGTGCCAGTACCAGGGGAGCTAACTATGGCTACACCTTC.

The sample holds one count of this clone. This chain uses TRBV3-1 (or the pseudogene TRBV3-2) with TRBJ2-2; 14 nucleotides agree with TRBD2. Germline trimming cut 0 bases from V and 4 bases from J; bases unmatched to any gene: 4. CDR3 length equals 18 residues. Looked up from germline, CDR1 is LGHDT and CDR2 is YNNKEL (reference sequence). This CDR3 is CASSQDWGLAGVTGELFF. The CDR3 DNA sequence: TGTGCCAGCAGCCAAGATTGGGGACTAGCGGGAGTCACCGGGGAGCTGTTTTTT.

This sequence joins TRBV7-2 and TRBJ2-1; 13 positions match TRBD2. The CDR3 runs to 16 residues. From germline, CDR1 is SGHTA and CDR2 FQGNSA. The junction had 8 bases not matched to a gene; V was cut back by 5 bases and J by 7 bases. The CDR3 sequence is CASSLLAGGTLNEQFF. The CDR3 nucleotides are TGTGCCAGCAGCCTACTAGCGGGAGGGACCCTAAATGAGCAGTTCTTC. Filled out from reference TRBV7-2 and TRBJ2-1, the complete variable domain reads GAGVSQSPSNKVTEKGKDVELRCDPISGHTALYWYRQSLGQGLEFLIYFQGNSAPDKSGLPSDRFSAERTGGSVSTLTIQRTQQEDSAVYLCASSLLAGGTLNEQFFGPGTRLTVL.

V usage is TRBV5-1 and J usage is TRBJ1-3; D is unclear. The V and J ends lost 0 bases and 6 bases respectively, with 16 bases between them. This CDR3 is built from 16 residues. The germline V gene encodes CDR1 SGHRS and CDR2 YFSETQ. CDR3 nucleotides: TGCGCCAGCAGCTTGGTGGGGAGCAGGCCCGAAAACACCATATATTTT. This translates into CASSLVGSRPENTIYF.

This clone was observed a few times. The CDR3 bases are TGTGCCAGCAGCCGCCAGGGGGAGGTCCATGAGCAGTTCTTC. Translated, it gives CASSRQGEVHEQFF. J is TRBJ2-1 and V is TRBV27; possible D gene TRBD1, 7 bases. The germline V and J ends were trimmed by 6 bases and 8 bases, with 17 bases remaining between them. Germline V gene sequence: CDR1 MNHEY, CDR2 SMNVEV (reference sequence). The CDR3 is 14 residues long.

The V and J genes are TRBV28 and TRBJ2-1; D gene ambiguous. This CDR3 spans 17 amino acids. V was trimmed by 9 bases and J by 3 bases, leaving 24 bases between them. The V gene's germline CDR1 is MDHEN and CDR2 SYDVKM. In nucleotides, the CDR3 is TGTGCCAGTGATGTTGCGGCTGTTCGTGATGACTACAATGAGCAGTTCTTC. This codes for CASDVAAVRDDYNEQFF. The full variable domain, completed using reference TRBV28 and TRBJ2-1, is DVKVTQSSRYLVKRTGEKVFLECVQDMDHENMFWYRQDPGLGLRLIYFSYDVKMKEKGDIPEGYSVSREKKERFSLILESASTNQTSMYLCASDVAAVRDDYNEQFFGPGTRLTVL.

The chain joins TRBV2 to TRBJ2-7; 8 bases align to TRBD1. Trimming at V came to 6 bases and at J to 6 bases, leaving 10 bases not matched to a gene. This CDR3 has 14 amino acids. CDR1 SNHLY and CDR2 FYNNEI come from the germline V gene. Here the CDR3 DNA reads TGTGCCAGCAGGGTCAGGGGGCGAGAAGCCGAGCAGTACTTC. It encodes CASRVRGREAEQYF.

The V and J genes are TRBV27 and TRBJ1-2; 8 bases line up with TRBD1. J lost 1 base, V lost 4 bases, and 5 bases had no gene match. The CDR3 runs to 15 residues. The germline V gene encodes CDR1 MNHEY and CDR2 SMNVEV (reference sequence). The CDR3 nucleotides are TGTGCCAGCAGTTCTTACAGGGGGTTTAACTATGGCTACACCTTC. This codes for CASSSYRGFNYGYTF.

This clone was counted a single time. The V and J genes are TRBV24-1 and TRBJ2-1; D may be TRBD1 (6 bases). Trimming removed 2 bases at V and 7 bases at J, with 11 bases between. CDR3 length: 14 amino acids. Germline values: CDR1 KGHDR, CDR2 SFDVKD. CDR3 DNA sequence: TGTGCCACCAGTGATTCCAAAAGGGGGAATGAGCAGTTCTTC. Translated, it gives CATSDSKRGNEQFF.

The CDR3 nucleotides read TGTGCCAGCAGACCAACAGGGGGCGCGTATAGCTACACCTTC. It specifies CASRPTGGAYSYTF. This chain links TRBV28 with TRBJ1-2, with TRBD1 identical over 9 bases. The CDR3 is made up of 14 amino acids. Looked up from germline, CDR1 is MDHEN and CDR2 is SYDVKM. Losses at the gene ends were 6 bases for V and 9 bases for J; bases not matched to a gene: 11.

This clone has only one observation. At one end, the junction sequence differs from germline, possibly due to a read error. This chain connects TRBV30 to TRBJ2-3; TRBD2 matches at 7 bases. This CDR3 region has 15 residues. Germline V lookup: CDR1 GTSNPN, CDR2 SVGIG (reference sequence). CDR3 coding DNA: TGTGCCTGGAGTCATGACCACCCCAGTAGCGGGCGAGTTGCATTT. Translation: CAWSHDHPSSGRVAF.

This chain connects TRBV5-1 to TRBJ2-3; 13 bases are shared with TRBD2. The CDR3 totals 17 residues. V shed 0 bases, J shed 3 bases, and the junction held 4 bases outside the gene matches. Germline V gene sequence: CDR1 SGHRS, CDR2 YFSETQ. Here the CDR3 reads CASSLGLAGGKTDTQYF. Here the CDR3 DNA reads TGCGCCAGCAGCTTGGGACTAGCGGGAGGTAAAACAGATACGCAGTATTTT. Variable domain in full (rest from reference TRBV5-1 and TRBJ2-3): KAGVTQTPRYLIKTRGQQVTLSCSPISGHRSVSWYQQTPGQGLQFLFEYFSETQRNKGNFPGRFSGRQFSNSRSEMNVSTLELGDSALYLCASSLGLAGGKTDTQYFGPGTRLTVL.

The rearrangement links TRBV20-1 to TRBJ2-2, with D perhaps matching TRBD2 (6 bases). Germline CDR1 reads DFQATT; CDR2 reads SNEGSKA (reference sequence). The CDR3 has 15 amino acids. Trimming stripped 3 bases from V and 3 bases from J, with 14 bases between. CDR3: CSASDGSMDTGELFF. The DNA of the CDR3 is TGCAGTGCTAGTGACGGGAGCATGGACACCGGGGAGCTGTTTTTT.

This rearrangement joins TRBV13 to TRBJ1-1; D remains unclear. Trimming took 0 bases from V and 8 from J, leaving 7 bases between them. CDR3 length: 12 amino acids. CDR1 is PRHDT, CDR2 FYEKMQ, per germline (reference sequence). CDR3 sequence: CASSLGLREAFF. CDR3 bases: TGTGCCAGCAGCTTAGGCCTAAGAGAAGCTTTCTTT. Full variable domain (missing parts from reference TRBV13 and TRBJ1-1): AAGVIQSPRHLIKEKRETATLKCYPIPRHDTVYWYQQGPGQDPQFLISFYEKMQSDKGSIPDRFSAQQFSDYHSELNMSSLELGDSALYFCASSLGLREAFFGQGTRLTVV.

The DNA for the CDR3 is TGTGCCAGCAGCCCCTTGGGACAAGATAATGAAAAACTGTTTTTT. This gives the protein CASSPLGQDNEKLFF. The V call is TRBV9, the J call TRBJ1-4; a weak D match, TRBD1 (6 bases). V shed 4 bases and J shed 4 bases, with 14 bases lying between them. The CDR3 has 15 residues. Germline V lookup: CDR1 SGDLS, CDR2 YYNGEE.